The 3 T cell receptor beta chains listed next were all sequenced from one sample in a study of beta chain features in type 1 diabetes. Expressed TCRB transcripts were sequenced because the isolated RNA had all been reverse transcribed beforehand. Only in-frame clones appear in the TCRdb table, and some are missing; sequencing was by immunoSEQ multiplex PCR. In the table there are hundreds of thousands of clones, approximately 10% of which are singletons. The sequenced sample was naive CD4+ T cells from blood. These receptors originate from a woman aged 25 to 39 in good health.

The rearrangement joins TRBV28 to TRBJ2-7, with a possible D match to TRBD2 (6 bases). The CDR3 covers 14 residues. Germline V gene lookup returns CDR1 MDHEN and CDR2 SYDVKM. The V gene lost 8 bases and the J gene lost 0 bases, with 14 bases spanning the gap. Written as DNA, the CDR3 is TGTGCCAGCGATAGCGACGGGAGCTCCTACGAGCAGTACTTC. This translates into CASDSDGSSYEQYF.

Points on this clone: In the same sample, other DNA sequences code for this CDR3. CDR3 in DNA: TGTGCCAGCAGCTCGGGACAGACTTACAATGAGCAGTTCTTC. This translates into CASSSGQTYNEQFF. The chain carries TRBV7-9 and TRBJ2-1; 7 bases fit TRBD1. The germline V gene has CDR1 SEHNR and CDR2 FQNEAQ (reference sequence). The CDR3 length is 14 residues. With 4 bases clipped from V and 4 bases from J, the junction kept 4 bases outside the gene matches.

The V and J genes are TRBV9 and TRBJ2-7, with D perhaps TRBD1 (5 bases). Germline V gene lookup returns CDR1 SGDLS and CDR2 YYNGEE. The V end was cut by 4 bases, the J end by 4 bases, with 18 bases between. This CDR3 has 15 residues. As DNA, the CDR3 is TGTGCCAGCAGCTCGGTGGTGACAGTAACTTACGAGCAGTACTTC. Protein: CASSSVVTVTYEQYF.